This TCR beta chain originates from a study of human T cells and chemical hapten exposure. The overall study: Across samples, TCR yields varied, mostly owing to small differences in pooled library volumes.

General study points: Sensitizing with DPC caused no change in TCRs above 1 in 1000 frequency.

The sample holds a few counts of this clonotype. The target antigen is unknown. The V gene's germline CDR1 is ENHRY and CDR2 SYGVKD. V lost 6 bases, J lost 6 bases, and 15 bases lay in between. The CDR3 extends over 14 amino acids. Whole blood, unfractionated, served as the material for total RNA extraction. Unique molecular identifiers were attached to individual cDNA molecules during library preparation. TCRdb recomputed calls from the 5' RACE reads with MiXCR, one row per CDR3 protein. This table holds more than 75,000 distinct CDR3 sequences, 15% found once. The receptor was derived from a female donor in good health. The chain carries TRBV10-3 and TRBJ2-4, with a tentative D call TRBD1 (5 bases). CDR3: CAISPRVDSNIQYF. The CDR3 bases are TGTGCCATCAGCCCCAGGGTAGATTCAAACATTCAGTACTTC.